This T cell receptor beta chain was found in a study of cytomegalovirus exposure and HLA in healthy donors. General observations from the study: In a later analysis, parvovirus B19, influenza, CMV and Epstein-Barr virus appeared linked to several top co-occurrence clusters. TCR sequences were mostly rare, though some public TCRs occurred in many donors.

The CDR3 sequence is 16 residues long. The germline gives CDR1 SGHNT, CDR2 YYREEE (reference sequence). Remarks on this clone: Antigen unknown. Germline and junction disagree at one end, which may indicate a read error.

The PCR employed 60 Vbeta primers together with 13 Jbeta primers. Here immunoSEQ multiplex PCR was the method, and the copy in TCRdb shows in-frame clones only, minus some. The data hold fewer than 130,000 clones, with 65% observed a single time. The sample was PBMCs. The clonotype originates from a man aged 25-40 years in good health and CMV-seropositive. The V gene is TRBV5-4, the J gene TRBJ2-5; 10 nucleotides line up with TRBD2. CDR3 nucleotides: TGTGCCAGCAGCAGCGTAGCGGGGGGAATCCAAGAGGCCCAGTACTTC. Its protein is CASSSVAGGIQEAQYF.